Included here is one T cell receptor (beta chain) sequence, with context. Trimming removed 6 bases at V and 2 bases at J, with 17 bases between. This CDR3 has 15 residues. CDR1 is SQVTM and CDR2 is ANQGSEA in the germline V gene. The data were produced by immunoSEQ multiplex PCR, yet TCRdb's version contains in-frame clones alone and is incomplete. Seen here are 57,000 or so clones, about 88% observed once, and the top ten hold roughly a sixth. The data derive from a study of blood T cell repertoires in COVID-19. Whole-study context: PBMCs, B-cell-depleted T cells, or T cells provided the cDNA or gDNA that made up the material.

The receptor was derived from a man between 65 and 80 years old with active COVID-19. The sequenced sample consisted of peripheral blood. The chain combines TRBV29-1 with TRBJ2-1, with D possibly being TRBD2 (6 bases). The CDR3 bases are TGCAGCGTCGGGGTGGAGGGCCGCCCCTACAATGAGCAGTTCTTC. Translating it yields CSVGVEGRPYNEQFF.